A single sample gave rise to the 9 T cell receptor beta chains below, sequenced in a study of shared clonotypes between healthy human individuals. As defined, naive CD8 cells were CD45RO-negative and positively selected for CCR7, with terminally differentiated effector memory CD45RA+ cells excluded. Some clones are missing from TCRdb's copy, which holds only in-frame ones; the method was immunoSEQ multiplex PCR. The repertoire holds around 2.1 million clones, with about 93% as singletons. Sequencing used naive CD8+ T cells from PBMCs. Receptors were obtained from a man between 18 and 29 years old in good health. Some clones in this sample may be carry-over from other donors' samples.

The rearrangement links TRBV4-1 to TRBJ2-7; D might be TRBD1 or TRBD2, each matching 6 bases. Between the trimmed V and J ends, which lost 5 bases and 9 bases, there was a span of 14 bases. Germline V gene lookup returns CDR1 MGHRA and CDR2 YSYEKL. The CDR3 length is 12 residues. CDR3 nucleotides: TGCGCCAGCAGCACCAACAGGGAGGCGCAGTACTTC. As protein: CASSTNREAQYF.

The rearrangement uses TRBV7-9 and TRBJ1-2; D call uncertain. CDR1 and CDR2 from the germline V gene are SEHNR and FQNEAQ (reference sequence). V was trimmed by 5 bases and J by 4 bases, leaving 17 bases between them. The CDR3 is 15 amino acids. CDR3 residues: CASSPSAVWVYGYTF. As DNA, the CDR3 is TGTGCCAGCAGCCCGTCGGCCGTGTGGGTCTATGGCTACACCTTC.

V usage is TRBV27 and J usage is TRBJ2-1; TRBD1 aligns across 7 bases. V was pared by 6 bases and J by 7 bases, with 3 bases of the junction left unmatched. In germline, CDR1 is MNHEY, CDR2 SMNVEV (reference sequence). The CDR3 is 12 amino acids. The CDR3, as DNA: TGTGCCAGCAGGGGACAGAGGAATGAGCAGTTCTTC. Its protein is CASRGQRNEQFF.

The chain recombines TRBV5-1 with TRBJ2-2; tentatively, D is TRBD2 (6 bases). The CDR3 runs 17 residues. The germline gives CDR1 SGHRS, CDR2 YFSETQ. Between the trimmed V and J ends, which lost 1 base and 0 bases, there was a span of 13 bases. The CDR3 is CASSLLLGGTNTGELFF. Written as DNA, the CDR3 is TGCGCCAGCAGCTTGCTACTAGGAGGGACGAACACCGGGGAGCTGTTTTTT.

The chain uses TRBV4-1 and TRBJ1-2; D remains unclear. Trimming removed 4 bases at V and 4 bases at J, with 19 bases between. Germline values: CDR1 MGHRA, CDR2 YSYEKL. The CDR3 has 16 residues. The CDR3 here is CASSPGRGLSVYGYTF. In DNA form, the CDR3 reads TGCGCCAGCAGCCCAGGTAGAGGGTTGAGTGTCTATGGCTACACCTTC.

Note on this clone: This sample also contains other DNA sequences that code for the same CDR3. V is TRBV30 and J is TRBJ1-1; D remains unclear. Germline lookup yields CDR1 GTSNPN and CDR2 SVGIG (reference sequence). This CDR3 contains 12 residues. V lost 3 bases to trimming and J lost 4 bases, with 9 bases between them. For the CDR3, the DNA is TGTGCCTGGAGCGACCCAGGCACTGAAGCTTTCTTT. This encodes CAWSDPGTEAFF.

The rearrangement links TRBV11-2 to TRBJ2-1, with a tentative D call TRBD1 (6 bases). Germline lookup yields CDR1 SGHAT and CDR2 FQNNGV. The CDR3 loop spans 17 amino acids. Trimming took off 1 base at V and 4 bases at J, with 17 bases between the two ends. CDR3 sequence: CASSLAYLGAWYNEQFF. As DNA, the CDR3 is TGTGCCAGCAGCTTAGCCTACTTGGGGGCCTGGTACAATGAGCAGTTCTTC.

The rearrangement uses TRBV18 and TRBJ1-6, with a weak D call TRBD1 (6 bases). CDR1 is KGHSH, CDR2 LQKENI, per germline. This CDR3 contains 18 residues. V lost 3 bases and J 4 bases, leaving 19 bases between the germline ends. The chain's CDR3 is CASSPGSVYGTYNSPLHF. CDR3 nucleotides: TGTGCCAGCTCACCGGGGTCGGTCTACGGGACATATAATTCACCCCTCCACTTT. Using reference TRBV18 and TRBJ1-6 for the parts outside the CDR3, the full variable domain is NAGVMQNPRHLVRRRGQEARLRCSPMKGHSHVYWYRQLPEEGLKFMVYLQKENIIDESGMPKERFSAEFPKEGPSILRIQQVVRGDSAAYFCASSPGSVYGTYNSPLHFGNGTRLTVT.

This rearrangement joins TRBV6-5 to TRBJ1-5; D is uncertain. Germline assignment: CDR1 MNHEY and CDR2 SVGAGI. V lost 6 bases, J lost 1 base, and 10 bases lay in between. This CDR3 spans 14 amino acids. CDR3 nucleotide sequence: TGTGCCAGCAGCTCCGCGGACAGCAATCAGCCCCAGCATTTT. Protein: CASSSADSNQPQHF.